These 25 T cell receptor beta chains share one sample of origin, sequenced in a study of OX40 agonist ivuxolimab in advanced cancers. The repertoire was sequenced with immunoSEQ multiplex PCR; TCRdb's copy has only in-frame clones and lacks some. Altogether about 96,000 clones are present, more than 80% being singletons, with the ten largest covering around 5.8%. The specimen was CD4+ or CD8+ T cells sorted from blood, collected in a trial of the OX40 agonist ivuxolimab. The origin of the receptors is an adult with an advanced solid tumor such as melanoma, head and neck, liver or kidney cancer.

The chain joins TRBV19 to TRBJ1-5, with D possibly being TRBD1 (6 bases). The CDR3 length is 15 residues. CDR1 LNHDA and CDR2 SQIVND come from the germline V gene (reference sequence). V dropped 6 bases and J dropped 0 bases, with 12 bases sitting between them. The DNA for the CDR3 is TGTGCCAGTAGCCGTGACAGGTATAGCAATCAGCCCCAGCATTTT. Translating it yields CASSRDRYSNQPQHF.

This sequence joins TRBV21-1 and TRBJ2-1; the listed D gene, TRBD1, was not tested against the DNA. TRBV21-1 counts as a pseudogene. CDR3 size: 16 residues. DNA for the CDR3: TGTGCCAGCAGCAAACATACAGAGAGCTCCTACAATGAGCAGTTCTTC. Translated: CASSKHTESSYNEQFF.

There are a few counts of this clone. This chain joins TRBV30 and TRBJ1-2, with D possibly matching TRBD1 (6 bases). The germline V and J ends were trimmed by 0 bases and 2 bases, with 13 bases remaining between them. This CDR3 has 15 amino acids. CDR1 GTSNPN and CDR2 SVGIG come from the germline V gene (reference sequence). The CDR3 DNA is TGTGCCTGGAGTGTTCCCAGGACAGTAAACTATGGCTACACCTTC. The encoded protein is CAWSVPRTVNYGYTF.

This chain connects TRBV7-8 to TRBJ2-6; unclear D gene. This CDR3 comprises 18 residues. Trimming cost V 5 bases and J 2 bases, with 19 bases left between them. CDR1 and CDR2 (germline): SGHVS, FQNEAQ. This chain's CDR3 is CASSAYRVLGPGANVLTF. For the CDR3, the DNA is TGTGCCAGCAGCGCATACCGGGTTTTGGGCCCTGGGGCCAACGTCCTGACTTTC. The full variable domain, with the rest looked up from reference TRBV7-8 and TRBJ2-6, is GAGVSQSPRYKVAKRGQDVALRCDPISGHVSLFWYQQALGQGPEFLTYFQNEAQLDKSGLPSDRFFAERPEGSVSTLKIQRTQQEDSAVYLCASSAYRVLGPGANVLTFGAGSRLTVL.

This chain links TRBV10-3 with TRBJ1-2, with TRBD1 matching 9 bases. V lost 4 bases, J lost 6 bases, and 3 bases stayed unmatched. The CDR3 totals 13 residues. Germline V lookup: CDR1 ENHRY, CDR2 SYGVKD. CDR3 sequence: CAISGTGDNGYTF. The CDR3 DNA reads TGTGCCATCAGTGGGACAGGGGACAATGGCTACACCTTC.

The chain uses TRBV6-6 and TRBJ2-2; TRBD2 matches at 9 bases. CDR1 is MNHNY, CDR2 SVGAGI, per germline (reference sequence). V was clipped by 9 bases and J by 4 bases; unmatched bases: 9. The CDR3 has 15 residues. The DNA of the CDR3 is TGTGCCAGTGGGCGGGGGGGCAGTGGCACCGGGGAGCTGTTTTTT. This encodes CASGRGGSGTGELFF.

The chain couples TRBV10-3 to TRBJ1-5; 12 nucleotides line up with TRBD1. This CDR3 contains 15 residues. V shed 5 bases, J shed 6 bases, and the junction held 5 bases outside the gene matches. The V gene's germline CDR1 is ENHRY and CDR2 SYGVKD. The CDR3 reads CAISSGTGGGQPQHF. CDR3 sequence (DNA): TGTGCCATCAGTTCCGGGACAGGGGGCGGTCAGCCCCAGCATTTT.

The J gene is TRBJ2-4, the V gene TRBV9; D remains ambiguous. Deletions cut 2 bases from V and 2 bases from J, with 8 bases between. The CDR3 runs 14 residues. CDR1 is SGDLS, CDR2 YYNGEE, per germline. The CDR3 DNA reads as TGTGCCAGCAGCGTCGGGTGGTCCAAAAACATTCAGTACTTC. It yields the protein CASSVGWSKNIQYF.

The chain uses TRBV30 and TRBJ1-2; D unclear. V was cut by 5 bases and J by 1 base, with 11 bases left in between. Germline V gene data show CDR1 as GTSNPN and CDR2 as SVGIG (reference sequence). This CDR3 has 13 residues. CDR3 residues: CAWARGSNYGYTF. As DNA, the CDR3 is TGTGCCTGGGCCCGAGGGAGTAACTATGGCTACACCTTC.

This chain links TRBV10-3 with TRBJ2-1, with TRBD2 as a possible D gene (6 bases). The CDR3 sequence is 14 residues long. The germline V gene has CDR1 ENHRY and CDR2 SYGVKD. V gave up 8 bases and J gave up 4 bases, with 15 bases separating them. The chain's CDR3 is CAIFDGRGYNEQFF. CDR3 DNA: TGTGCCATCTTCGACGGGAGAGGTTACAATGAGCAGTTCTTC.

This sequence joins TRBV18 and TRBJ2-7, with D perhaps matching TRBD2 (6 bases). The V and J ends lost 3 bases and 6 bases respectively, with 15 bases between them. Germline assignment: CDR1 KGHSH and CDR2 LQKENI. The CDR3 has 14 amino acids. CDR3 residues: CASSPLGKGGEQYF. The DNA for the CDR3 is TGTGCCAGCTCACCCCTCGGAAAGGGAGGCGAGCAGTACTTC.

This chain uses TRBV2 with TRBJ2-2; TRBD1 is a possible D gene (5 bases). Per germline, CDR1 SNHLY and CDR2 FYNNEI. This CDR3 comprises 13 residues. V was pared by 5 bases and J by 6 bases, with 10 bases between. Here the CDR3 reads CASSPRGSGELFF. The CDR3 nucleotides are TGTGCCAGCAGTCCAAGGGGTTCCGGGGAGCTGTTTTTT.

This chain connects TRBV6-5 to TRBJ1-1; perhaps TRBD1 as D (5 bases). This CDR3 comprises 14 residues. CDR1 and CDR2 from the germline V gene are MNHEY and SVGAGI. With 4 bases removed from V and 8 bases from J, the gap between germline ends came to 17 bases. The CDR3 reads CASSSPKGVGEAFF. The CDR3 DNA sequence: TGTGCCAGCAGTTCCCCCAAAGGGGTTGGGGAAGCTTTCTTT.

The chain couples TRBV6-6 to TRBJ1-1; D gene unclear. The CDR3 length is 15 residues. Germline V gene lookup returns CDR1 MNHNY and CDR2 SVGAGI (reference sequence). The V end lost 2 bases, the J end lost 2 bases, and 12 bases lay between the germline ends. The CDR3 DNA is TGTGCCAGCAGTTACAAAGGGAGGAGAAACACTGAAGCTTTCTTT. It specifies CASSYKGRRNTEAFF.

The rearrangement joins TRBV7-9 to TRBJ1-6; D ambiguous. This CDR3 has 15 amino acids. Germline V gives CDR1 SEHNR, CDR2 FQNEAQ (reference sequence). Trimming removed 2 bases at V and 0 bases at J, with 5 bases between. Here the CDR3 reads CASSLSSSYNSPLHF. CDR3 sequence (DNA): TGTGCCAGCAGCTTATCGAGCTCCTATAATTCACCCCTCCACTTT.

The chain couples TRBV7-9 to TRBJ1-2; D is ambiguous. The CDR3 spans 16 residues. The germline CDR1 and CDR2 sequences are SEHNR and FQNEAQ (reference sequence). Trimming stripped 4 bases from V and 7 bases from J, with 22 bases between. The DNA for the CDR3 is TGTGCCAGCAGCTCCCGTAAGGCCACAAGTGACTCTGGCTACACCTTC. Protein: CASSSRKATSDSGYTF.

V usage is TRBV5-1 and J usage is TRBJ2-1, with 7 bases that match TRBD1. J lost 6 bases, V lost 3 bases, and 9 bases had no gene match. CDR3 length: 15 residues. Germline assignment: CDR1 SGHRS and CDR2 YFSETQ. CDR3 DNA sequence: TGCGCCAGCAGCTCCCAGCCGACAGGGTTCAATGAGCAGTTCTTC. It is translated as CASSSQPTGFNEQFF.

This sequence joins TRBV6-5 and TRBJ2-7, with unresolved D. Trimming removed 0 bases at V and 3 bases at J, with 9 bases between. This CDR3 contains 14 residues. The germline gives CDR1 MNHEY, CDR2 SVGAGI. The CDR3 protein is CASSYSANGYEQYF. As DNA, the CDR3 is TGTGCCAGCAGTTACTCGGCGAACGGCTACGAGCAGTACTTC.

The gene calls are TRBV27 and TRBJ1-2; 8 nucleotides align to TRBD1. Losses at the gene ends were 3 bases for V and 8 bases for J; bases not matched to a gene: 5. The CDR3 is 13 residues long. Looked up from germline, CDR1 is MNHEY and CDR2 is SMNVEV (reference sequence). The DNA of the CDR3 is TGTGCCAGCAGTTTGACAGGGGTAAGGGGCTACACCTTC. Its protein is CASSLTGVRGYTF.

Here the CDR3 reads CASSPGSAGSSNQPQHF. In DNA, the CDR3 is TGTGCCAGCTCACCAGGGTCGGCAGGGTCCTCCAATCAGCCCCAGCATTTT. The chain has TRBV18 and TRBJ1-5, with D possibly TRBD1 on 5 matching bases. This CDR3 has 17 residues. V was shortened by 2 bases and J by 3 bases, with 17 bases between the two germline ends. Germline values: CDR1 KGHSH, CDR2 LQKENI.

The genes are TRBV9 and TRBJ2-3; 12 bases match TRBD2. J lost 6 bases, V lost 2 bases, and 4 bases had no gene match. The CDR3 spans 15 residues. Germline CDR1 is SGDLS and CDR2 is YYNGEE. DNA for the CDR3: TGTGCCAGCAGCGTCCTAGCGGGGGGGCGCGATACGCAGTATTTT. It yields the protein CASSVLAGGRDTQYF.

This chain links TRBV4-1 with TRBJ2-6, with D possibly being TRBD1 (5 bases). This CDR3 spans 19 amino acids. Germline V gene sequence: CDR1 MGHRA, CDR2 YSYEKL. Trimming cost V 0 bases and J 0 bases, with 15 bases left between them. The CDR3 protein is CASSQESARVISGANVLTF. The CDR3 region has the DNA TGCGCCAGCAGCCAAGAAAGCGCCAGGGTAATCTCTGGGGCCAACGTCCTGACTTTC.

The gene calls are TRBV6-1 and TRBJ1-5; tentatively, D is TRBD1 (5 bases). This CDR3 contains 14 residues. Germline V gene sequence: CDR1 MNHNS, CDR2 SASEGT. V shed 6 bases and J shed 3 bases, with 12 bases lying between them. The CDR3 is CASRDGGVNQPQHF. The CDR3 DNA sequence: TGTGCCAGCAGGGATGGGGGGGTCAATCAGCCCCAGCATTTT.

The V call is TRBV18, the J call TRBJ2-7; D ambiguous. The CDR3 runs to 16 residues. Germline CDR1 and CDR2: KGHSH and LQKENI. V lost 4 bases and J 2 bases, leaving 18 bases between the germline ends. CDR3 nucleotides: TGTGCCAGCTCACAATCGAGTAGGGCCGGCGCCTACGAGCAGTACTTC. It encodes CASSQSSRAGAYEQYF.

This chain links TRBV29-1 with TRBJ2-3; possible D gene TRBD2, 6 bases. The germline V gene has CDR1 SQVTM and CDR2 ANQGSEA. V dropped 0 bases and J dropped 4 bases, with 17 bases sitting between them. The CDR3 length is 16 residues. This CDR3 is CSVEDLAGGGPDTQYF. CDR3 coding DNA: TGCAGCGTTGAAGATCTCGCCGGGGGAGGTCCAGATACGCAGTATTTT.